One and the same sample provided the 3 T cell receptor beta chains below, sequenced in a study of blood T cell repertoires in COVID-19. This table comes from immunoSEQ multiplex PCR, and its TCRdb copy is limited to in-frame clones, with some not included. The repertoire includes 250,000 to 350,000 clones, about nine tenths of them detected once, and 11% sits in the top ten. Material for sequencing was peripheral blood. The source of these receptors is a woman under 40 with COVID-19, enrolled during active disease.

The chain is built from TRBV6-6 and TRBJ2-7, with 8 nucleotides matching TRBD1. Germline V CDR1 and CDR2: MNHNY, SVGAGI (reference sequence). Trimming removed 2 bases from V and 2 bases from J; junction bases left unmatched: 5. The CDR3 has 15 residues. The CDR3 loop is CASSYDRGPTYEQYF. The DNA of the CDR3 is TGTGCCAGCAGTTACGACAGGGGCCCTACCTACGAGCAGTACTTC.

Concerning this clone: The junction differs from germline at one of its ends, possibly a read error. The chain joins TRBV7-7 to TRBJ2-7, with D perhaps matching TRBD2 (6 bases). CDR1 and CDR2 from the germline V gene are SSHAT and FNYEAQ (reference sequence). CDR3 length equals 15 residues. CDR3 loop: CASSLEEGPSYEQYF. The CDR3 region has the DNA TGTGCTAGCAGCTTAGAGGAGGGGCCCTCCTACGAGCAGTACTTC.

CDR3 in DNA: TGTGCCAGCTTTCTACTCATGAACACTGAAGCTTTCTTT. As protein: CASFLLMNTEAFF. The genes are TRBV18 and TRBJ1-1; D unclear. Germline CDR1 is KGHSH and CDR2 is LQKENI. V was trimmed by 7 bases and J by 0 bases, leaving 9 bases between them. The CDR3 covers 13 residues. The full variable domain, its missing parts supplied by reference TRBV18 and TRBJ1-1, is NAGVMQNPRHLVRRRGQEARLRCSPMKGHSHVYWYRQLPEEGLKFMVYLQKENIIDESGMPKERFSAEFPKEGPSILRIQQVVRGDSAAYFCASFLLMNTEAFFGQGTRLTVV.